The next 26 T cell receptor beta chains were all read from a single sample in a study of blood T cell repertoires in COVID-19. Libraries were prepared by immunoSEQ multiplex PCR; TCRdb keeps only in-frame clonotypes and omits some of them. The data hold fewer than 65,000 clones, with roughly 89% observed a single time. Material for sequencing was peripheral blood. These receptors originate from a woman of 80 years or more with acute or convalescent COVID-19.

This chain connects TRBV28 to TRBJ1-4, with 7 bases lining up with TRBD1. CDR1 MDHEN and CDR2 SYDVKM come from the germline V gene. V lost 7 bases, J lost 6 bases, and 8 bases stayed unmatched. The CDR3 is made up of 14 amino acids. Written as DNA, the CDR3 is TGTGCCAGCAAGGGCGGGACAGTTTATGAAAAACTGTTTTTT. Encoded protein: CASKGGTVYEKLFF.

The chain couples TRBV4-2 to TRBJ2-7, with TRBD2 identical over 9 bases. The CDR3 sequence is 16 residues long. Unmatched junction bases numbered 9, after V lost 3 bases and J lost 3 bases. Germline CDR1 LGHNA, CDR2 YNFKEQ. CDR3 in amino acids: CASSQMEIAGVYEQYF. The DNA of the CDR3 is TGTGCCAGCAGCCAGATGGAAATAGCGGGAGTCTACGAGCAGTACTTC.

The chain links TRBV5-5 to TRBJ2-3; 9 bases are a match to TRBD1. CDR1 and CDR2 (germline): SGHKS, YYEKEE (reference sequence). After removal of 0 bases from V and 4 bases from J, the junction contained 6 bases not matched to a gene. This CDR3 is 16 amino acids long. DNA for the CDR3: TGTGCCAGCAGCTTGGCGGACAGGGGAGTGGCAGATACGCAGTATTTT. Translated, it gives CASSLADRGVADTQYF.

The chain couples TRBV27 to TRBJ2-5; D might be TRBD1 (6 bases). Germline loops: CDR1 MNHEY, CDR2 SMNVEV (reference sequence). V shed 3 bases and J shed 2 bases, with 10 bases lying between them. This CDR3 contains 14 residues. The CDR3: CASSLVRGQETQYF. CDR3 sequence (DNA): TGTGCCAGCAGTTTGGTAAGGGGGCAAGAGACCCAGTACTTC.

This clone has just one count. The V call is TRBV28, the J call TRBJ1-2; D is possibly TRBD1 (5 bases). CDR1 and CDR2 from the germline V gene are MDHEN and SYDVKM. The ends were cut back, 3 bases at V and 4 bases at J, with 9 bases in the middle. This CDR3 is 13 amino acids long. CDR3 in amino acids: CASSFLTGYGYTF. Written as DNA, the CDR3 is TGTGCCAGCAGTTTTCTTACAGGCTATGGCTACACCTTC.

The rearrangement joins TRBV5-6 to TRBJ1-4, with D tentatively TRBD1 (6 bases). The CDR3 runs to 15 residues. Trimming removed 3 bases from V and 8 bases from J, with 17 bases in between. CDR1 and CDR2 from the germline V gene are SGHDT and YYEEEE. The CDR3 DNA reads TGTGCCAGCAGCTGGCTGAGGGGGTCAGGCGAAAAACTGTTTTTT. Protein sequence: CASSWLRGSGEKLFF.

The V and J genes are TRBV19 and TRBJ1-4, with TRBD1 identical over 7 bases. This CDR3 has 14 residues. Germline loops: CDR1 LNHDA, CDR2 SQIVND (reference sequence). The V segment lost 6 bases and the J segment 8 bases; nucleotides outside the gene matches: 9. DNA of the CDR3: TGTGCCAGTAGGAAACAGGGGTTCGACGAAAAACTGTTTTTT. It specifies CASRKQGFDEKLFF.

The rearrangement links TRBV28 to TRBJ2-7, with unresolved D. V was shortened by 8 bases and J by 7 bases, with 15 bases between the two germline ends. The germline CDR1 and CDR2 sequences are MDHEN and SYDVKM. The CDR3 runs 12 residues. The CDR3 sequence is CASGGFYKEQYF. CDR3 DNA: TGTGCCAGCGGCGGATTCTATAAGGAGCAGTACTTC.

This clone was counted once. The V call is TRBV20-1, the J call TRBJ2-1; D remains unclear. The CDR3 totals 11 residues. Germline V lookup: CDR1 DFQATT, CDR2 SNEGSKA (reference sequence). V was trimmed by 6 bases and J by 8 bases, leaving 11 bases between them. CDR3 sequence reads: CSASGFYEQFF. In DNA, the CDR3 is TGCAGTGCGTCCGGTTTCTATGAGCAGTTCTTC.

The chain couples TRBV5-1 to TRBJ2-5; TRBD2 aligns across 10 bases. The ends lost 4 bases at V and 5 bases at J; junction bases unmatched: 8. The CDR3 contains 15 residues. The V gene's germline CDR1 is SGHRS and CDR2 YFSETQ. The CDR3 reads CASSTPSGSGETQYF. As DNA, the CDR3 is TGCGCCAGCAGCACACCTAGCGGGAGCGGGGAGACCCAGTACTTC.

The V gene is TRBV5-1, the J gene TRBJ1-1, with 9 bases identical to TRBD1. The junction had 5 bases not matched to a gene; V was cut back by 4 bases and J by 1 base. CDR3 length: 15 residues. Looked up from germline, CDR1 is SGHRS and CDR2 is YFSETQ. Here the CDR3 reads CASSNKQGANTEAFF. CDR3 coding DNA: TGCGCCAGCAGCAACAAACAGGGGGCGAACACTGAAGCTTTCTTT.

This chain connects TRBV6-5 to TRBJ1-1; no clear D gene. V gave up 6 bases and J gave up 0 bases, with 8 bases separating them. The CDR3 runs to 13 residues. CDR1 is MNHEY, CDR2 SVGAGI, per germline. As DNA, the CDR3 is TGTGCCAGCAGGAGACTGATGAACACTGAAGCTTTCTTT. Amino acids: CASRRLMNTEAFF.

The CDR3 sequence is CASSLGLGYTF. The CDR3 DNA reads TGTGCCAGCAGTTTAGGGCTCGGCTACACCTTC. J is TRBJ1-2 and V is TRBV12-3 or TRBV12-4, with D hard to call. This CDR3 has 11 residues. V was pared by 1 base and J by 8 bases, with 5 bases between.

The rearrangement links TRBV2 to TRBJ1-4; 8 positions match TRBD1. CDR3 length equals 14 residues. Germline V gene lookup returns CDR1 SNHLY and CDR2 FYNNEI. The V segment lost 3 bases and the J segment 10 bases; nucleotides outside the gene matches: 7. The CDR3 protein is CASSEDRERVKLFF. In DNA form, the CDR3 reads TGTGCCAGCAGTGAGGACAGGGAGAGGGTAAAACTGTTTTTT.

The chain employs TRBV7-2 and TRBJ1-1; D is ambiguous. V gave up 6 bases and J gave up 4 bases, with 15 bases separating them. CDR3 size: 14 residues. Germline CDR1 and CDR2: SGHTA and FQGNSA. The CDR3: CASRGDRLGTEAFF. CDR3 bases: TGTGCCAGCAGAGGAGACCGGCTCGGCACTGAAGCTTTCTTT.

This clone was picked up one time. This sequence joins TRBV29-1 and TRBJ2-6; 11 nucleotides match TRBD1. Germline V CDR1 and CDR2: SQVTM, ANQGSEA. The V and J ends lost 6 bases and 2 bases, in that order; junction bases with no gene match: 6. The CDR3 has 16 residues. CDR3 DNA: TGCAGCGTCGGACAGGGGGCAACCACTGGGGCCAACGTCCTGACTTTC. It translates to CSVGQGATTGANVLTF.

The chain recombines TRBV28 with TRBJ2-5; perhaps TRBD1 as D (6 bases). Trimming stripped 5 bases from V and 4 bases from J, with 14 bases between. The CDR3 extends over 14 amino acids. Germline values: CDR1 MDHEN, CDR2 SYDVKM. In nucleotides, the CDR3 is TGTGCCAGCAGTCCTCACAGGGTTGGAGAGACCCAGTACTTC. Amino acids: CASSPHRVGETQYF.

The sample holds a few counts of this clone. This rearrangement joins TRBV7-2 to TRBJ1-1; no definite D call. Germline V gene sequence: CDR1 SGHTA, CDR2 FQGNSA. The CDR3 is 14 amino acids. Trimming took 4 bases from V and 1 from J, leaving 10 bases between them. The DNA for the CDR3 is TGTGCCAGCAGCTCGTGGGCAGGGAACACTGAAGCTTTCTTT. Translation gives CASSSWAGNTEAFF.

The genes are TRBV15 and TRBJ1-2; D may be TRBD1 (5 bases). This CDR3 region has 15 residues. V lost 6 bases and J 0 bases, leaving 14 bases between the germline ends. From germline, CDR1 is LNHNV and CDR2 YYDKDF (reference sequence). The CDR3 DNA follows: TGTGCCACCAGTCAAAAACAGGAGCCTAACTATGGCTACACCTTC. Translated: CATSQKQEPNYGYTF.

The genes are TRBV7-9 and TRBJ1-4; 9 bases match TRBD1. The trim removed 5 bases at V and 7 bases at J, leaving 5 bases unmatched. Germline V gene data show CDR1 as SEHNR and CDR2 as FQNEAQ (reference sequence). The CDR3 contains 14 residues. For the CDR3, the DNA is TGTGCCAGCAGCAATACAGGGGGCATTGAAAAACTGTTTTTT. This codes for CASSNTGGIEKLFF.

The V gene is TRBV7-2, the J gene TRBJ2-2; no clear D. Trimming cost V 2 bases and J 5 bases, with 3 bases left between them. Germline assignment: CDR1 SGHTA and CDR2 FQGNSA. The CDR3 is made up of 12 amino acids. The CDR3 DNA follows: TGTGCCAGCAGCTTATATACCGGGGAGCTGTTTTTT. Its protein product is CASSLYTGELFF. Drawing the rest from reference TRBV7-2 and TRBJ2-2, the complete variable domain is GAGVSQSPSNKVTEKGKDVELRCDPISGHTALYWYRQSLGQGLEFLIYFQGNSAPDKSGLPSDRFSAERTGGSVSTLTIQRTQQEDSAVYLCASSLYTGELFFGEGSRLTVL.

The V and J genes are TRBV15 and TRBJ1-2; D remains ambiguous. Germline values: CDR1 LNHNV, CDR2 YYDKDF (reference sequence). The ends were cut back, 1 base at V and 7 bases at J, with 7 bases in the middle. This CDR3 is built from 12 residues. CDR3 sequence: CATSRAGSGYTF. In DNA, the CDR3 is TGTGCCACCAGCAGAGCAGGTAGTGGCTACACCTTC.

V usage is TRBV21-1 and J usage is TRBJ1-3; the table's D call of TRBD1 was not tested on the DNA. TRBV21-1 is flagged as a pseudogene. The length of the CDR3 is 19 residues. CDR3 sequence reads: CASSNGTGGLISSGNTIYF. The CDR3 DNA follows: TGTGCCAGCAGCAATGGGACAGGGGGCTTGATAAGCTCTGGAAACACCATATATTTT.

The chain recombines TRBV6-6 with TRBJ2-7, with unresolved D. V lost 5 bases, J lost 7 bases, and 15 bases lay in between. The CDR3 consists of 13 residues. Germline V lookup: CDR1 MNHNY, CDR2 SVGAGI (reference sequence). The chain's CDR3 is CASSKQELGEQYF. The CDR3 region has the DNA TGTGCCAGCAGTAAGCAGGAACTTGGAGAGCAGTACTTC.

The chain joins TRBV18 to TRBJ1-6, with 7 positions matching TRBD1. Unmatched junction bases numbered 6, after V lost 6 bases and J lost 7 bases. The CDR3 length is 14 residues. CDR1 and CDR2 (germline): KGHSH, LQKENI. The CDR3 spells CASSPRDSNSPLHF. The CDR3 DNA reads TGTGCCAGCTCTCCCCGGGACAGCAATTCACCCCTCCACTTT. Looking up the rest from reference TRBV18 and TRBJ1-6 gives the full variable domain: NAGVMQNPRHLVRRRGQEARLRCSPMKGHSHVYWYRQLPEEGLKFMVYLQKENIIDESGMPKERFSAEFPKEGPSILRIQQVVRGDSAAYFCASSPRDSNSPLHFGNGTRLTVT.

V and J are TRBV6-5 and TRBJ1-1, with a tentative D call TRBD1 (5 bases). CDR1 is MNHEY, CDR2 SVGAGI, per germline. The V and J ends lost 2 bases and 5 bases respectively, with 15 bases between them. The CDR3 contains 15 residues. CDR3 sequence reads: CASSYLARVRTEAFF. CDR3 in DNA: TGTGCCAGCAGTTACCTTGCCAGGGTGAGGACTGAAGCTTTCTTT.